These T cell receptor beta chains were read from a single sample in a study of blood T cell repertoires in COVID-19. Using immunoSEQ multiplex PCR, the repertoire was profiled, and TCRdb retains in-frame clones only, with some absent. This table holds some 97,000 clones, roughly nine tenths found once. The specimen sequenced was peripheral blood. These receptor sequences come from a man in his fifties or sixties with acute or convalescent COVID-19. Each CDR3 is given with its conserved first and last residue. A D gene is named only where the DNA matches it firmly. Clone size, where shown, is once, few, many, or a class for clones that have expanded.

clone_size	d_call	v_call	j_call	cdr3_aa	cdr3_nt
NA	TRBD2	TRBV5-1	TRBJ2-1	CASSVSGSSRNEQFF	TGCGCCAGCAGCGTAAGCGGGAGCTCTCGCAATGAGCAGTTCTTC
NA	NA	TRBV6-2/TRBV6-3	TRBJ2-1	CASSKFSGGNEQFF	TGTGCCAGCAGTAAATTTTCCGGGGGCAATGAGCAGTTCTTC
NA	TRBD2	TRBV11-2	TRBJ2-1	CASSTGTAGVYEQFF	TGTGCCAGCAGCACAGGCACGGCGGGAGTTTATGAGCAGTTCTTC
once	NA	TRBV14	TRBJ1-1	CASSPLTGIPMNTEAFF	TGTGCCAGCAGTCCATTAACAGGGATTCCCATGAACACTGAAGCTTTCTTT
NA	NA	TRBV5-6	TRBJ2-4	CASSFQTLPGKNIQYF	TGTGCCAGCAGCTTTCAAACCCTTCCCGGCAAAAACATTCAGTACTTC
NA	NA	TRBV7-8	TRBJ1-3	CASSSKQGVSPGNTIYF	TGTGCCAGCAGCTCAAAGCAGGGTGTCTCACCTGGAAACACCATATATTTT
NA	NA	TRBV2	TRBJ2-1	CASSEIIGNLFF	TGTGCCAGCAGTGAAATTATCGGGAATCTGTTCTTC
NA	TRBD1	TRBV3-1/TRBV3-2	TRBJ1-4	CASSQSTGRQKLFF	TGTGCCAGCAGCCAATCGACAGGGCGACAAAAACTGTTTTTT
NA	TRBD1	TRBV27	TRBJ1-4	CATKKTMGTGNNEKLFF	TGTGCCACCAAAAAAACTATGGGGACAGGGAATAATGAAAAACTGTTTTTT
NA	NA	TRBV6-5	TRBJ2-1	CASSFNLYNEQFF	TGTGCCAGCAGCTTTAATCTGTACAATGAGCAGTTCTTC
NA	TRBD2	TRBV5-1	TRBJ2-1	CASSLEGGLYNEQFF	TGCGCCAGCAGCTTGGAGGGAGGGTTATACAATGAGCAGTTCTTC
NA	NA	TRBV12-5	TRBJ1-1	CASGVTRNTEAFF	TGTGCTAGTGGTGTCACAAGGAACACTGAAGCTTTCTTT
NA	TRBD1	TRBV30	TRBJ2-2	CAWSSGTVGAGELFF	TGTGCCTGGAGCTCGGGGACAGTGGGGGCCGGGGAGCTGTTTTTT
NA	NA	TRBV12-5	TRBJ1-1	CASGFSVNTEAFF	TGTGCTAGTGGTTTTAGCGTGAACACTGAAGCTTTCTTT
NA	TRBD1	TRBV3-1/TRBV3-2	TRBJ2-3	CASSLGQGVIDTQYF	TGTGCCAGCAGCCTGGGACAGGGGGTCATAGATACGCAGTATTTT